This T cell receptor beta chain originates from a study of cytomegalovirus exposure and HLA in healthy donors. Study-wide background: Inside one of the first data releases sat 75 million to 100 million unique TCRs taken from HLA-typed donors.

The PCR was carried out with 60 Vbeta primers and 13 Jbeta primers. TCRdb keeps only in-frame clones here, not all; method: immunoSEQ multiplex PCR. The sample lists about 140,000 clones, about 74% occurring once. The CDR3 spans 16 residues. V lost 3 bases and J 3 bases, leaving 17 bases between the germline ends. Looked up from germline, CDR1 is KGHSH and CDR2 is LQKENI. The sequenced material came from PBMCs. V usage is TRBV18 and J usage is TRBJ1-1; D is possibly TRBD1 (5 bases). This TCR was recovered from a woman in her 50s in good health and CMV-seronegative. The CDR3 DNA is TGTGCCAGCTCACCGGGACTCTCCCTGGAAGACACTGAAGCTTTCTTT. Protein: CASSPGLSLEDTEAFF.